The clone carrying this T cell receptor beta chain was detected only once. These data are taken from a study of blood T cell repertoires in COVID-19. Study-wide context: Collection of acute and convalescent COVID-19 samples took place in the United States, Italy and Spain.

Sequencing was performed with immunoSEQ multiplex PCR; in TCRdb, only in-frame clones are kept and a portion is missing. The top ten hold more than 2.5% of the sample, which has roughly 200,000 clones, 80% to 90% seen once. CDR3 length equals 15 residues. Trimming removed 3 bases at V and 6 bases at J, with 15 bases between. Per the germline V gene, CDR1 is KGHSH and CDR2 is LQKENI. This sequence joins TRBV18 and TRBJ2-1, with TRBD2 as a possible D gene (6 bases). The source is a man in his 60s with acute or convalescent COVID-19. The sample comprised peripheral blood. CDR3 bases: TGTGCCAGCTCACCCCGGCAGGGAGGCGGCAATGAGCAGTTCTTC. Its protein is CASSPRQGGGNEQFF. Variable domain in full (rest from reference TRBV18 and TRBJ2-1): NAGVMQNPRHLVRRRGQEARLRCSPMKGHSHVYWYRQLPEEGLKFMVYLQKENIIDESGMPKERFSAEFPKEGPSILRIQQVVRGDSAAYFCASSPRQGGGNEQFFGPGTRLTVL.